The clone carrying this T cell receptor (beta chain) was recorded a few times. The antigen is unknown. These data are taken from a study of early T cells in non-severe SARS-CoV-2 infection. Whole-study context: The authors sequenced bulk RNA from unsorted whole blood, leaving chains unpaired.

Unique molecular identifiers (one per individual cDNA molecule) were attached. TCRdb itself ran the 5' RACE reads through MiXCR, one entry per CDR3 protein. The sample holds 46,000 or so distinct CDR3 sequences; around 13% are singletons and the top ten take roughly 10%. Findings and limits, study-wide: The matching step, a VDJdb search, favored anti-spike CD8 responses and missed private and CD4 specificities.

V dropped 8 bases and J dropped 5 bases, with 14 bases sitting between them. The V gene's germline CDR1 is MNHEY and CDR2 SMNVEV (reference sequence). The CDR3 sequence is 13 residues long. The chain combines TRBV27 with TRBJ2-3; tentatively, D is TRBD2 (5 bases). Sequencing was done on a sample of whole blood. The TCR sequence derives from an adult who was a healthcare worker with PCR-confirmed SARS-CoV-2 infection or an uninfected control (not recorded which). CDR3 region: CASARGRLDTQYF. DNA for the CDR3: TGTGCCAGCGCGAGAGGGAGATTAGATACGCAGTATTTT.